This T cell receptor (beta chain) derives from a study of blood T cell repertoires in COVID-19. Study at large: PBMCs, B-cell-depleted T cells, or T cells provided the cDNA or gDNA that made up the material.

Trimming shortened V by 3 bases and J by 5 bases, and 10 bases separated the two germline ends. The length of the CDR3 is 13 residues. Germline CDR1 MRHNA, CDR2 SNTAGT. As processed by the authors: Amplification of reference gene primers was used by the study to estimate nucleated cell counts. Sequencing used immunoSEQ multiplex PCR; TCRdb keeps in-frame clones, though not all of them. D and trimming were read from the DNA, whereas the V and J calls and clone size are those reported in that table. Of over 100,000 clones detected, around 80% appear once; the ten largest clones hold roughly 0.89%. The genes are TRBV6-4 and TRBJ1-1, with a weak D call TRBD1 (5 bases). The source is a woman aged 65 to 85 with acute or convalescent COVID-19. Material: peripheral blood. The CDR3: CASSEWQGTEAFF. The CDR3 DNA is TGTGCCAGCAGTGAGTGGCAGGGTACTGAAGCTTTCTTT.